The rows below give T cell receptor beta chains drawn from one sample of a study of blood T cell repertoires in COVID-19. Assay used: immunoSEQ multiplex PCR; TCRdb lists only in-frame clones, some missing. The profile shows 150,000 to 200,000 clones, more than 75% of them singletons. The source material was peripheral blood. All receptors come from a man between 18 and 35 years old with COVID-19, enrolled during active disease. Each CDR3 is given with its conserved first and last residue. A D gene is named only where the DNA matches it firmly. The size of a clone is reported for some rows only, either as once, few or many, or as a class for expanded clones.

16	.	TRBV15	.	TRBJ2-7	TGTGCCACCAGCAGAGTGCGAAGTCCTCACTCCTACGAGCAGTACTTC	CATSRVRSPHSYEQYF
13	.	TRBV7-9	TRBD1	TRBJ1-1	TGTGCCAGCAGCTTAGCCGCATCCGGGACAGGGATCTTT	CASSLAASGTGIF
18	.	TRBV4-2	TRBD2	TRBJ2-1	TGTGCCAGCAGCCAGAGAACCACGGGACTAAGTTCCTACAATGAGCAGTTCTTC	CASSQRTTGLSSYNEQFF
13	.	TRBV7-9	.	TRBJ2-7	TGTGCCAGCAGCTACACAGGGTATGGCGAGCAGTACTTC	CASSYTGYGEQYF
15	.	TRBV7-8	.	TRBJ2-1	TGTGCCAGCAGCTTCATCCCACAGGGTTTCTATGAGCAGTTCTTC	CASSFIPQGFYEQFF
11	.	TRBV2	.	TRBJ1-1	TGTGCCAGCAGTGGGAGAGCTGAAGCTTTCTTT	CASSGRAEAFF
17	.	TRBV7-9	TRBD2	TRBJ2-7	TGTGCCAGCAGCCGACTTAGCGGGACTCCGTTTTCCTACGAGCAGTACTTC	CASSRLSGTPFSYEQYF
14	.	TRBV11-2	.	TRBJ1-1	TGTGCCAGCAGCTTTCAGGGTTTGAACACTGAAGCTTTCTTT	CASSFQGLNTEAFF
17	.	TRBV4-3	.	TRBJ1-2	TGCGCCAGCAGCCAAGTTTTAATCGGCAGGCGAAACTATGGCTACACCTTC	CASSQVLIGRRNYGYTF
14	.	TRBV28	.	TRBJ1-6	TGTGCCAGCAGTTTCCAAAGGAGAAATTCACCCCTCCACTTT	CASSFQRRNSPLHF
12	.	TRBV2	.	TRBJ2-3	TGTGCCAGCAGTGGGACTTACGATACGCAGTATTTT	CASSGTYDTQYF
15	few	TRBV4-3	TRBD2	TRBJ2-1	TGCGCCAGCAGCCGGACTAGCGGGAGTGCGAATGAGCAGTTCTTC	CASSRTSGSANEQFF
13	.	TRBV29-1	.	TRBJ1-1	TGCAGCGTTGGCCGAGAGGCGAACACTGAAGCTTTCTTT	CSVGREANTEAFF
16	.	TRBV24-1	.	TRBJ2-3	TGTGCCACCAGTGATACGCGGGGAGACGGCACAGATACGCAGTATTTT	CATSDTRGDGTDTQYF
15	.	TRBV19	.	TRBJ1-5	TGTGCCAGTAGTATGAAGGGGGTAGGCAATCAGCCCCAGCATTTT	CASSMKGVGNQPQHF
18	.	TRBV5-4	TRBD2	TRBJ2-2	TGTGCCAGCAGCTCCCCGGGACTAGCGGGAGGGAACACCGGGGAGCTGTTTTTT	CASSSPGLAGGNTGELFF
15	.	TRBV6-4	.	TRBJ2-6	TGTGCCAGCAGTGAACGGGTCTCTGGGGCCAACGTCCTGACTTTC	CASSERVSGANVLTF
15	.	TRBV7-7	TRBD1	TRBJ2-7	TGTGCCAGCAGCCCCGGGACAGGTCCCTTCGACGAGCAGTACTTC	CASSPGTGPFDEQYF
19	.	TRBV19	TRBD2	TRBJ2-1	TGTGCCAGTAGCCATCTGAGTGGGACCCTAGCGGGAGGGGACAATGAGCAGTTCTTC	CASSHLSGTLAGGDNEQFF
12	.	TRBV14	.	TRBJ2-4	TGTGCCAGCAGCCAAGACCTAGCCCCCATGTACTTC	CASSQDLAPMYF
14	.	TRBV27	.	TRBJ1-1	TGTGCCAGCAGTTTAGTGGCCCTGAACACTGAAGCTTTCTTT	CASSLVALNTEAFF
14	once	TRBV14	.	TRBJ1-6	TGTGCCAGCAGCCTCTCAAGGAGAAATTCACCCCTCCACTTT	CASSLSRRNSPLHF
13	once	TRBV27	.	TRBJ2-5	TGTGCCAGCAGTTTAAATATCCAAGAGACCCAGTACTTC	CASSLNIQETQYF
15	.	TRBV7-6	TRBD1	TRBJ2-3	TGTGCCAGCAGCTACCGGGACAGTAGCACAGATACGCAGTATTTT	CASSYRDSSTDTQYF
16	.	TRBV5-6	.	TRBJ1-5	TGTGCCAGCAGCTTGGCCACAGGGCATAGCAATCAGCCCCAGCATTTT	CASSLATGHSNQPQHF
15	once	TRBV2	.	TRBJ1-5	TGTGCCAGCAGTGAAGGAGGTGCTGGGAGTAAGCCCCAGCATTTT	CASSEGGAGSKPQHF